This T cell receptor beta chain was retrieved from a study of CD8 T cells in ankylosing spondylitis. Study-wide findings and caveats: Seemingly distinctive of ankylosing spondylitis blood was a TCR beta motif formed by eight highly homologous variants.

Only a few counts were recorded for this clonotype. Its antigen is currently unknown. From germline, CDR1 is SGHTA and CDR2 FQGNSA. Between the trimmed V and J ends, which lost 5 bases and 0 bases, there was a span of 11 bases. The CDR3 spans 14 residues. TCRdb itself ran the 5' RACE reads through MiXCR, one entry per CDR3 protein. Of approximately 540,000 distinct CDR3 sequences listed, more than 9.5% are singletons. The sequenced material came from blood, either unsorted or a sorted T cell fraction (not recorded which). This clonotype was sampled from a male donor with ankylosing spondylitis. This chain connects TRBV7-2 to TRBJ2-7; D might be TRBD1 (6 bases). CDR3: CASSPQGPSYEQYF. Written as DNA, the CDR3 is TGTGCCAGCAGCCCACAGGGCCCCTCCTACGAGCAGTACTTC.